This T cell receptor beta chain was profiled in a study of T cell responses to AZD1222 COVID-19 vaccine (dated by TCRdb to 2020 to 2023). Regarding the study in general: A total of 230 to 250 trial participants underwent TCR sequencing, of whom roughly 210 had received two doses of AZD1222 and about 26 had received two doses of the MenACWY control vaccine. Enrollment into the trials was organized by age into subgroups of 18-55, 56-69 and 70-plus years, and those subgroups contained roughly 150, 30 and 60 TCR-sequenced participants, respectively.

Here is what the overall study found, with its caveats: Because no day 14 peak-response samples were available, the repertoires could be characterized only after the peak T cell response. Reportedly, almost half of the unique spike-specific TCRs recognized epitopes lying outside the regions that are mutated in the B.1.351 and B.1.1.7 variants. Conclusions about previously exposed vaccinees are limited because only six or seven AZD1222 recipients were SARS-CoV-2 seropositive at baseline. Most participants were white British and females outnumbered males, and the authors suggested that clonal diversity may have been underestimated. Spike-specific TCR breadth and depth rose significantly after two AZD1222 doses compared with day 0 and with MenACWY recipients. The 56-69-year group was small, and its depth increase did not reach significance, likely because of low power. The vaccine-associated CD4 TCRs covered the entire spike protein, and the dominant responses fell in regions 160-218 and 743-854.

Taken with the paper, the label for time point translates to: about 28 days (+/-7) after the second vaccine dose. AZD1222 recipients whose second dose came at about 4 weeks and those whose second dose came at about 12 weeks were combined into one group, since spike-specific TCR depth and breadth did not differ between the two schedules. The vaccinee samples were drawn from two UK trials, COV001 and COV002, one of which was a single-blind randomized controlled phase 2/3 trial testing AZD1222 (ChAdOx1 nCoV-19) in healthy adults. For TCRbeta chain sequencing, PBMC samples were collected from trial participants at day 0 and at day 28 after the second dose. The CDR3 regions of human TCRbeta chains were subjected to immunosequencing. Turning to the authors' computational methods: TCRs in the repertoires were matched against a reference library of SARS-CoV-2-specific TCRs that had been generated with the MIRA antigen-specificity platform. Breadth meant the fraction of unique TCRs that were SARS-CoV-2-associated, whereas depth meant the fraction of total T cells that were SARS-CoV-2-associated. Using the MIRA data, each spike-specific TCR was mapped to the spike region that the TCR reacts to and placed in a CD4 or CD8 class. Log10-transformed breadth and depth values were compared by one-way ANOVA with Sidak's multiple comparisons tests. Held by TCRdb, this immuneACCESS table contains in-frame sequences only and omits some clones. Under half of the omission traces to an unresolved V gene where checked; the cause of the rest is unknown. D and trimming were read from the DNA, whereas the V and J calls and clone size are those reported in that table. For this sample there are under 150,000 clones; 92% appear just once. Roughly 10% of the sample rests with the top ten.

Note on this clone: No antigen is known for it. No clone much larger than this one lies a single base away; base qualities are absent.

V sheds 3 bases and J sheds 5 bases, leaving 8 bases between their ends. CDR1 MRHNA and CDR2 SNTAGT were looked up in the germline V gene. From cysteine to phenylalanine, the CDR3 is 13 amino acids long. Of all the DNA, just the CDR3 is kept, 39 bases in frame from base 1. The sample in question was peripheral blood, obtained 28 days after the second AZD1222 dose. The receptor comes from an adult who received the AZD1222 COVID-19 vaccine. The chain employs TRBV6-4 and TRBJ2-1; the D segment cannot be called with confidence. This receptor has the CDR3 CASSEGMNNEQFF. The DNA is TGTGCCAGCAGTGAAGGTATGAACAATGAGCAGTTCTTC.